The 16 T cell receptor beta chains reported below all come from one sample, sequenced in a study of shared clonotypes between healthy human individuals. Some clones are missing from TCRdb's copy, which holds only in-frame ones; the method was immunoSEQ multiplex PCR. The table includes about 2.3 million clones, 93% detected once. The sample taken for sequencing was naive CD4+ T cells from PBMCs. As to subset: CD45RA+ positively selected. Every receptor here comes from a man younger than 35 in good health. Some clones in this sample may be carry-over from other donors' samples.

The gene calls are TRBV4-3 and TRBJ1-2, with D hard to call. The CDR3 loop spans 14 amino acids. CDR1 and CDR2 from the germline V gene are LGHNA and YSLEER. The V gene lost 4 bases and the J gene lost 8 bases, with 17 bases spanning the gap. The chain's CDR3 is CASSLKLGGPGYTF. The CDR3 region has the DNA TGCGCCAGCAGCCTAAAATTGGGAGGACCAGGCTACACCTTC.

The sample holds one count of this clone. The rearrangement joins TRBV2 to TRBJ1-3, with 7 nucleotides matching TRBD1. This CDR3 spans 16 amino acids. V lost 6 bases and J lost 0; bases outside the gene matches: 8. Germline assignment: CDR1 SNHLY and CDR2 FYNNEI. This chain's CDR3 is CASRPGQKNSGNTIYF. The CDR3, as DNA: TGTGCCAGCAGACCGGGACAGAAAAACTCTGGAAACACCATATATTTT. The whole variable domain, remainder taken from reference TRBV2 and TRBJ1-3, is EPEVTQTPSHQVTQMGQEVILRCVPISNHLYFYWYRQILGQKVEFLVSFYNNEISEKSEIFDDQFSVERPDGSNFTLKIRSTKLEDSAMYFCASRPGQKNSGNTIYFGEGSWLTVV.

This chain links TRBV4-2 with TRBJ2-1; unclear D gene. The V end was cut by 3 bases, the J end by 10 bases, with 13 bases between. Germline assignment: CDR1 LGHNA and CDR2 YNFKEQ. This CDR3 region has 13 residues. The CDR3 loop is CASSQSLRQEQFF. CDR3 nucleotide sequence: TGTGCCAGCAGCCAGTCCCTTCGGCAGGAGCAGTTCTTC.

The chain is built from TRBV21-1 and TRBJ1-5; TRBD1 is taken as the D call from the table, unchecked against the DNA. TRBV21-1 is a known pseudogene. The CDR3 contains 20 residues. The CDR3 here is CASSKNGGTGVPLDNQPQHF. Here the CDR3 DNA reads TGTGCCAGCAGCAAAAATGGAGGCACAGGGGTCCCCCTCGACAATCAGCCCCAGCATTTT.

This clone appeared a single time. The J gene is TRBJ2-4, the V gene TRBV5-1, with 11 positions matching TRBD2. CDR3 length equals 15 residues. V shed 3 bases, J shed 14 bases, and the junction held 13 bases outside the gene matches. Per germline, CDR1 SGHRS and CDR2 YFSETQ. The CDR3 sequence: CASSSSSGTSGPKYF. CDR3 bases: TGCGCCAGCAGCTCAAGTAGCGGGACTAGCGGACCAAAGTACTTC.

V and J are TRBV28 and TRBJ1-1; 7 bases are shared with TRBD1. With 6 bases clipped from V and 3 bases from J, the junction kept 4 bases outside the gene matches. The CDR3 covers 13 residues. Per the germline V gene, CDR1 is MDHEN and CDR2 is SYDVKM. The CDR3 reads CASRSGGDTEAFF. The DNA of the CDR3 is TGTGCCAGCAGATCAGGGGGGGACACTGAAGCTTTCTTT. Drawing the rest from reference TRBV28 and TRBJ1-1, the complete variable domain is DVKVTQSSRYLVKRTGEKVFLECVQDMDHENMFWYRQDPGLGLRLIYFSYDVKMKEKGDIPEGYSVSREKKERFSLILESASTNQTSMYLCASRSGGDTEAFFGQGTRLTVV.

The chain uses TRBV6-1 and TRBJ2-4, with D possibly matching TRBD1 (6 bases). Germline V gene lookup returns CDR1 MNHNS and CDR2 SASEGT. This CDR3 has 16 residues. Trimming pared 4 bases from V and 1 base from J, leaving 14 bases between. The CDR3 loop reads CASSASGAGAKNIQYF. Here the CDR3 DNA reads TGTGCCAGCAGTGCTTCAGGGGCCGGGGCCAAAAACATTCAGTACTTC.

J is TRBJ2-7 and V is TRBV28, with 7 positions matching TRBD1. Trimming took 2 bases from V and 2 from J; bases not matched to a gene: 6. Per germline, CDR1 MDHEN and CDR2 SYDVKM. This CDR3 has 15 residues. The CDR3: CASSLLAGGPYEQYF. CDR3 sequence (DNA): TGTGCCAGCAGTTTACTTGCAGGGGGTCCCTACGAGCAGTACTTC.

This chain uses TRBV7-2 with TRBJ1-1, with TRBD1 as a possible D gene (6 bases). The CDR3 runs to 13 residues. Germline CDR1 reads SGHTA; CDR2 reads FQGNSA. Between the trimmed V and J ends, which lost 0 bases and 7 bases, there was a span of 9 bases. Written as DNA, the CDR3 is TGTGCCAGCAGCTTAGCGGAGGGGGTTGAAGCTTTCTTT. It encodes CASSLAEGVEAFF. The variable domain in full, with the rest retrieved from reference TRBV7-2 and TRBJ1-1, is GAGVSQSPSNKVTEKGKDVELRCDPISGHTALYWYRQSLGQGLEFLIYFQGNSAPDKSGLPSDRFSAERTGGSVSTLTIQRTQQEDSAVYLCASSLAEGVEAFFGQGTRLTVV.

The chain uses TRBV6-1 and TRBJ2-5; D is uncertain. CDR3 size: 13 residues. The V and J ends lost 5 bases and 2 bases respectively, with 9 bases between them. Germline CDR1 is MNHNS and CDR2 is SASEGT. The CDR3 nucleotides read TGTGCCAGCAGTTGGGCACAGCAAGAGACCCAGTACTTC. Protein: CASSWAQQETQYF.

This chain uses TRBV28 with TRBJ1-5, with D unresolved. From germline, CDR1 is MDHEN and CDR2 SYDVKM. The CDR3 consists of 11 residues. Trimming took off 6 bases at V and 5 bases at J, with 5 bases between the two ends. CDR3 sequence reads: CASRKDQPQHF. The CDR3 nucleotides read TGTGCCAGCAGGAAGGATCAGCCCCAGCATTTT.

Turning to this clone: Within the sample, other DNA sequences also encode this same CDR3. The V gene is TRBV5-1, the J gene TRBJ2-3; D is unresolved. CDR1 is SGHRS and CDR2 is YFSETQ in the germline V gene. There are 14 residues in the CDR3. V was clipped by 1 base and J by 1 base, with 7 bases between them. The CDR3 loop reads CASSLSSGTDTQYF. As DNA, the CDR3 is TGCGCCAGCAGCTTGTCGAGCGGCACAGATACGCAGTATTTT.

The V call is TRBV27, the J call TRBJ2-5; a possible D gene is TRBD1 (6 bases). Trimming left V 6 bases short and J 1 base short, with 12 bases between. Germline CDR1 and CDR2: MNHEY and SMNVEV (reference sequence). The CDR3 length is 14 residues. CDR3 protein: CASSETGFQETQYF. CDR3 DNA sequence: TGTGCCAGCAGCGAAACAGGGTTCCAAGAGACCCAGTACTTC.

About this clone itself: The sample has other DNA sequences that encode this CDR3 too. The CDR3 spells CASSSTYEQYF. The CDR3 bases are TGTGCCAGCAGTTCAACTTACGAGCAGTACTTC. The rearrangement uses TRBV6-1 and TRBJ2-7; D is undetermined. Germline V CDR1 and CDR2: MNHNS, SASEGT. The CDR3 extends over 11 amino acids. V shed 5 bases and J shed 4 bases, with 6 bases lying between them.

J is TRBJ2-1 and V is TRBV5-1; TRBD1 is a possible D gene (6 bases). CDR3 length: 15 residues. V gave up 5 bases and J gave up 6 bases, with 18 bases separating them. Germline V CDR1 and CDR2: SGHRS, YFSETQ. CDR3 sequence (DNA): TGCGCCAGCAGTCCCGGGACACAGAAAAGCAATGAGCAGTTCTTC. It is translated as CASSPGTQKSNEQFF.

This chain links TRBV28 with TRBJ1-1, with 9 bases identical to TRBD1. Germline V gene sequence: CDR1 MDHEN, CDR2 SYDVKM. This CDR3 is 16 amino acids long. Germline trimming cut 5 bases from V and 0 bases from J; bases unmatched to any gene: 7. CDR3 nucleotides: TGTGCCAGCAGTGCACCGGGACAGGGAATGAACACTGAAGCTTTCTTT. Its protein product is CASSAPGQGMNTEAFF.